This T cell receptor beta chain comes out of a study of T-cell reconstitution after alpha-beta-depleted transplantation in children. Preparation of the TCRbeta library involved a method that used unique molecular identifiers. One entry per CDR3 protein results from TCRdb running MiXCR on the PCR reads. This sample has roughly 400,000 distinct CDR3 sequences, with approximately 41% found just once. The table lists this clonotype with a few counts. Antigen unknown. The junction and the germline gene differ at one end; a read error may be behind it. Regarding the study as a whole: Where some patients showed high TCRbeta diversity at day 60, it came from recipient T cells and thymic progenitors that had survived.

The CDR3 consists of 14 residues. CDR1 is SQVTM, CDR2 ANQGSEA, per germline. This chain joins TRBV29-1 and TRBJ2-1; D is uncertain. The TCR comes from a girl aged 2 to 9 with aplastic anemia, due to receive a stem cell transplant. Sequencing was performed on PBMCs, taken before TCRalphabeta/CD19-depleted stem cell transplant. The CDR3 loop reads CSAEDPNTYNEQFF. The DNA for the CDR3 is TGCAGCGCTGAAGACCCCAACACCTACAATGAGCAGTTCTTC.